The TCR beta chain under discussion was sequenced for a study of spatial heterogeneity in lung cancer. Trimming cost V 6 bases and J 3 bases, with 12 bases left between them. CDR1 KGHSH and CDR2 LQKENI come from the germline V gene. This CDR3 is 14 amino acids long. TCRdb re-called the 5' RACE reads through MiXCR, storing one row per CDR3 protein. Among 2,500 to 3,500 distinct CDR3 sequences listed, 29% were seen once. This clonotype was detected only a few times. This beta chain lies outside the target of a library built for alpha chains; its clone size means little. Regarding time point: sample taken at primary tumor resection. Tumor, nontumor lung or frozen PBMC supplied whole RNA, sequenced without sorting.

The sequencing here drew on PBMCs, taken at surgery. V gene TRBV18 combines with J gene TRBJ2-1; D is unresolved. The sequence came from a female donor with early-stage non-small cell lung cancer. CDR3 sequence: CASSPGRNYNEQFF. Written as DNA, the CDR3 is TGTGCCAGCTCCCCCGGCCGAAACTACAATGAGCAGTTCTTC.